These 19 T cell receptor beta chains were all obtained from the same sample, sequenced in a study of blood T cell repertoires in COVID-19. Libraries were prepared by immunoSEQ multiplex PCR; TCRdb keeps only in-frame clonotypes and omits some of them. The sample has approximately 230,000 clones; approximately 86% are singletons. Sequenced input: peripheral blood. These TCRs come from a woman older than 75 with active or convalescent COVID-19.

The table lists this clone with a count of one. The chain joins TRBV11-2 to TRBJ2-1; 13 bases line up with TRBD2. This CDR3 is 17 amino acids long. J gave up 10 bases and V 2 bases, and 11 bases lay outside the gene matches. Germline CDR1 and CDR2: SGHAT and FQNNGV. CDR3 DNA: TGTGCCAGCAGCTTACTTGTCAGGAGACTAGCGGGGGGCGAGCAGTTCTTC. It yields the protein CASSLLVRRLAGGEQFF.

This chain connects TRBV18 to TRBJ1-1, with D perhaps TRBD1 (5 bases). Germline V gene data show CDR1 as KGHSH and CDR2 as LQKENI. The CDR3 has 14 residues. Trimming pared 1 base from V and 4 bases from J, leaving 10 bases between. The CDR3 spells CASSPRQIFTEAFF. DNA of the CDR3: TGTGCCAGCTCACCACGACAGATATTCACTGAAGCTTTCTTT.

The chain is built from TRBV10-1 and TRBJ1-2; TRBD1 matches at 7 bases. The V gene end was trimmed by 5 bases and the J gene end by 5 bases; junction bases not matched to a gene: 8. Germline loops: CDR1 WNHNN, CDR2 SYGVQD (reference sequence). This CDR3 spans 14 amino acids. CDR3 DNA sequence: TGCGCCAGCAGTCCAACAGGGGACTCTTATGGCTACACCTTC. As protein: CASSPTGDSYGYTF.

The genes are TRBV10-2 and TRBJ2-2, with 10 bases lining up with TRBD1. This CDR3 spans 16 amino acids. Germline V gene data show CDR1 as WSHSY and CDR2 as SAAADI. Germline trimming cut 5 bases from V and 5 bases from J; bases unmatched to any gene: 8. CDR3 in amino acids: CASSLRGQGFTGELFF. In DNA form, the CDR3 reads TGCGCCAGCAGTCTGAGGGGACAGGGGTTTACCGGGGAGCTGTTTTTT.

V is TRBV2 and J is TRBJ2-7; the D gene is possibly TRBD1 (6 bases). This CDR3 contains 15 residues. Trimming pared 5 bases from V and 0 bases from J, leaving 14 bases between. Germline-derived CDR1 and CDR2 are SNHLY and FYNNEI. The CDR3 protein is CASSSRDIISYEQYF. The CDR3 nucleotides are TGTGCCAGCAGTTCCCGGGACATTATCTCCTACGAGCAGTACTTC.

The chain carries TRBV6-1 and TRBJ2-3; 10 positions agree with TRBD2. V lost 0 bases, J lost 0 bases, and 9 bases stayed unmatched. This CDR3 has 19 amino acids. Germline values: CDR1 MNHNS, CDR2 SASEGT. Here the CDR3 DNA reads TGTGCCAGCAGTGAAGCGCTTCGAGGAGCGGGAGGGAGCACAGATACGCAGTATTTT. The encoded protein is CASSEALRGAGGSTDTQYF.

V and J are TRBV2 and TRBJ2-1, with a tentative D call TRBD2 (6 bases). In germline, CDR1 is SNHLY, CDR2 FYNNEI. The CDR3 has 13 residues. The V gene lost 5 bases and the J gene lost 5 bases, with 10 bases spanning the gap. This CDR3 reads CASSREVHNEQFF. The CDR3 DNA sequence: TGTGCCAGCAGTAGGGAGGTACACAATGAGCAGTTCTTC.

This clone appeared a single time. V is TRBV5-4 and J is TRBJ1-6, with D maybe TRBD1 (5 bases). V dropped 0 bases and J dropped 10 bases, with 11 bases sitting between them. In germline, CDR1 is SGHNT, CDR2 YYREEE (reference sequence). The CDR3 sequence is 14 residues long. CDR3 residues: CASSLDGGGSPLHF. In DNA form, the CDR3 reads TGTGCCAGCAGCTTGGATGGGGGAGGCTCACCCCTCCACTTT. The complete variable domain, with remaining parts taken from reference TRBV5-4 and TRBJ1-6, reads ETGVTQSPTHLIKTRGQQVTLRCSSQSGHNTVSWYQQALGQGPQFIFQYYREEENGRGNFPPRFSGLQFPNYSSELNVNALELDDSALYLCASSLDGGGSPLHFGNGTRLTVT.

V usage is TRBV5-4 and J usage is TRBJ1-1; D call uncertain. This CDR3 comprises 14 residues. V was cut by 2 bases and J by 1 base, with 9 bases left in between. Per germline, CDR1 SGHNT and CDR2 YYREEE (reference sequence). CDR3 residues: CASSLSAGNTEAFF. The CDR3 coding sequence is TGTGCCAGCAGCTTATCGGCGGGGAACACTGAAGCTTTCTTT.

Concerning this clone: The same CDR3 can be traced to other DNA sequences in this sample. V usage is TRBV5-1 and J usage is TRBJ1-1; the D is unclear. V was trimmed by 5 bases and J by 1 base, leaving 9 bases between them. Germline assignment: CDR1 SGHRS and CDR2 YFSETQ. CDR3 length: 13 amino acids. CDR3 in amino acids: CASSFSGNTEAFF. In DNA, the CDR3 is TGCGCCAGCAGTTTCTCGGGGAACACTGAAGCTTTCTTT.

CDR3 loop: CASSKPPRKGRDEQYF. For the CDR3, the DNA is TGTGCCAGCAGCAAACCGCCCCGGAAAGGGAGGGACGAGCAGTACTTC. The rearrangement links TRBV21-1 to TRBJ2-7; TRBD2, the table's D call, was not compared with the DNA. TRBV21-1 is classified as a pseudogene. This CDR3 region has 16 residues.

This chain uses TRBV10-3 with TRBJ2-7, with 7 positions matching TRBD1. This CDR3 region has 14 residues. With 9 bases clipped from V and 3 bases from J, the junction kept 11 bases outside the gene matches. Germline V gene data show CDR1 as ENHRY and CDR2 as SYGVKD. DNA of the CDR3: TGTGCCATACAAGGGGGCTCCTACCTCTACGAGCAGTACTTC. Amino acid sequence: CAIQGGSYLYEQYF.

This clone occurred a few times. In DNA form, the CDR3 reads TGTGCCAGCAGTGACATACAGGTACCATGGGGCTACACCTTC. Amino acid sequence: CASSDIQVPWGYTF. The chain links TRBV6-1 to TRBJ1-2; perhaps TRBD1 as D (5 bases). Looked up from germline, CDR1 is MNHNS and CDR2 is SASEGT. The CDR3 loop spans 14 amino acids. Trimming left V 3 bases short and J 8 bases short, with 16 bases between.

The table lists this clone with a few counts. This chain links TRBV9 with TRBJ2-5, with D maybe TRBD2 (5 bases). Per the germline V gene, CDR1 is SGDLS and CDR2 is YYNGEE. This CDR3 has 16 residues. Trimming removed 0 bases at V and 2 bases at J, with 14 bases between. CDR3 sequence reads: CASSVGGSPGQETQYF. The CDR3 DNA follows: TGTGCCAGCAGCGTAGGAGGAAGCCCGGGGCAAGAGACCCAGTACTTC.

V usage is TRBV4-1 and J usage is TRBJ1-1; possible D gene TRBD1, 5 bases. CDR3 length: 15 residues. Germline V gene lookup returns CDR1 MGHRA and CDR2 YSYEKL. The V and J ends lost 6 bases and 6 bases respectively, with 20 bases between them. This CDR3 reads CASSRARDGLPEAFF. In DNA, the CDR3 is TGCGCCAGCAGTCGGGCGCGGGACGGGCTCCCTGAAGCTTTCTTT.

V usage is TRBV7-2 and J usage is TRBJ2-1; D is perhaps TRBD2 (6 bases). The CDR3 has 13 residues. V dropped 5 bases and J dropped 6 bases, with 11 bases sitting between them. The germline CDR1 and CDR2 sequences are SGHTA and FQGNSA. The CDR3 is CASSPRRVNEQFF. In nucleotides, the CDR3 is TGTGCCAGCAGCCCTCGGAGGGTCAATGAGCAGTTCTTC.

V usage is TRBV5-6 and J usage is TRBJ1-2; 7 bases are shared with TRBD1. Germline V gene sequence: CDR1 SGHDT, CDR2 YYEEEE. The CDR3 runs 17 residues. Trimming took 2 bases from V and 3 from J; bases not matched to a gene: 13. CDR3: CASSFPSRQGPYYGYTF. In DNA, the CDR3 is TGTGCCAGCAGCTTCCCGTCAAGACAGGGCCCTTACTATGGCTACACCTTC.

The V gene is TRBV6-5, the J gene TRBJ1-2; 8 nucleotides match TRBD1. Germline lookup yields CDR1 MNHEY and CDR2 SVGAGI. Trimming at V came to 0 bases and at J to 7 bases, leaving 10 bases not matched to a gene. This CDR3 comprises 16 residues. The CDR3 DNA reads TGTGCCAGCAGTTACTCGGTTCTGACAGGGGCAGGTGGCTACACCTTC. This translates into CASSYSVLTGAGGYTF.

The chain links TRBV28 to TRBJ1-6; D perhaps matches TRBD1 (5 bases). Trimming shortened V by 4 bases and J by 7 bases, and 20 bases separated the two germline ends. CDR3 length equals 17 residues. Per the germline V gene, CDR1 is MDHEN and CDR2 is SYDVKM. This CDR3 reads CASSSTLTGDLNSPLHF. CDR3 coding DNA: TGTGCCAGCAGTTCCACCTTGACGGGGGATTTAAATTCACCCCTCCACTTT.